The present T cell receptor (beta chain) was sequenced within a study of blood T cell repertoires in COVID-19. In the original analysis: Reference gene primer amplification yielded estimated nucleated cell counts. The data were produced by immunoSEQ multiplex PCR, yet TCRdb's version contains in-frame clones alone and is incomplete. D and trimming come from the DNA, and the V and J calls and clone size come from that table. The table records tens of thousands of clones, 79% of them present only once. CDR1 GTSNPN and CDR2 SVGIG come from the germline V gene (reference sequence). The CDR3 length is 11 residues. Trimming removed 1 base at V and 5 bases at J, with 6 bases between.

This chain connects TRBV30 to TRBJ2-7, with a possible D match to TRBD2 (5 bases). Sequencing used peripheral blood. This receptor was taken from a man in his 60s with active or convalescent COVID-19. The CDR3, as DNA: TGTGCCTGGAGTGGGGAGAACGAGCAGTACTTC. Its protein is CAWSGENEQYF.